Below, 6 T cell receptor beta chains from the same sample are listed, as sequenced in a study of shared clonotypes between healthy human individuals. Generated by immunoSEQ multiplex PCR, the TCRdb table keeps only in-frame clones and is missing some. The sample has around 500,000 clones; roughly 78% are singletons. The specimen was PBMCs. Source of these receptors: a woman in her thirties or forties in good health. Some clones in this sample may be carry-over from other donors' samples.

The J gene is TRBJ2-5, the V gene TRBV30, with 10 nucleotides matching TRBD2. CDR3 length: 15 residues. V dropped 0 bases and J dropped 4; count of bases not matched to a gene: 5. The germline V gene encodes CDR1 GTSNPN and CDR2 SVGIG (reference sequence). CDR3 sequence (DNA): TGTGCCTGGAGTGTCCGGTTAGCGGGAGGAGAGACCCAGTACTTC. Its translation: CAWSVRLAGGETQYF.

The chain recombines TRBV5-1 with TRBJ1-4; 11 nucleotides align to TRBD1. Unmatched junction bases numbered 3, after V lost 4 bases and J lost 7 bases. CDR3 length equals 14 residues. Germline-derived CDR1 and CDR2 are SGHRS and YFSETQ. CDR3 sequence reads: CASSPGQGGEKLFF. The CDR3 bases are TGCGCCAGCAGCCCGGGACAGGGGGGTGAAAAACTGTTTTTT.

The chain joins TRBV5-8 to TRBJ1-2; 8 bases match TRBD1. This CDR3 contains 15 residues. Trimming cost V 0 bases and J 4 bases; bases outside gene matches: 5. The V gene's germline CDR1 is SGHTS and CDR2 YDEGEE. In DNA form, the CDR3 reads TGTGCCAGCAGCTTGGGGCAGGGGGCTGGCTATGGCTACACCTTC. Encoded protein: CASSLGQGAGYGYTF.

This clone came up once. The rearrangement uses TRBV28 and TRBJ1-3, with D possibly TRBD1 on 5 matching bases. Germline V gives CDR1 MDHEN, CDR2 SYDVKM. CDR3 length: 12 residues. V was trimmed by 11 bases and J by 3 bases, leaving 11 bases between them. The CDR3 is CAAGGVGNTIYF. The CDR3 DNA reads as TGTGCCGCAGGAGGGGTTGGAAACACCATATATTTT. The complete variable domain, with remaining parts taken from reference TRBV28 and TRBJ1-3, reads DVKVTQSSRYLVKRTGEKVFLECVQDMDHENMFWYRQDPGLGLRLIYFSYDVKMKEKGDIPEGYSVSREKKERFSLILESASTNQTSMYLCAAGGVGNTIYFGEGSWLTVV.

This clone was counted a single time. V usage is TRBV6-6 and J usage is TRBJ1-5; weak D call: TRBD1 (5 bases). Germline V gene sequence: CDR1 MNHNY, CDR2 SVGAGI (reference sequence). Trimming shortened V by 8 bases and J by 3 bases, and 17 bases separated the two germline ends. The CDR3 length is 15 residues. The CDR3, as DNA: TGTGCCAGCGAGGGGCCCCAGGAGTCCAATCAGCCCCAGCATTTT. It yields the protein CASEGPQESNQPQHF.

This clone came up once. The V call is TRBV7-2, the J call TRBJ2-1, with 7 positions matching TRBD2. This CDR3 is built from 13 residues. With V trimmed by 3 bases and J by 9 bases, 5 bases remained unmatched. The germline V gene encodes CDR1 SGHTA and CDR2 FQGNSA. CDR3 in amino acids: CASSFEREAEQFF. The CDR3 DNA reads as TGTGCCAGCAGCTTTGAACGGGAGGCTGAGCAGTTCTTC. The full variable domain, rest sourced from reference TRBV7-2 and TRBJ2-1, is GAGVSQSPSNKVTEKGKDVELRCDPISGHTALYWYRQSLGQGLEFLIYFQGNSAPDKSGLPSDRFSAERTGGSVSTLTIQRTQQEDSAVYLCASSFEREAEQFFGPGTRLTVL.